These 13 T cell receptor beta chains were sequenced from one sample in a study of blood T cells in healthy people across ages. A second about 6 to 12 cycle PCR used barcoded and J-beta primers. TCRdb fed the 5' RACE reads into MiXCR, producing one record per CDR3 protein. The sample holds around 990,000 distinct CDR3 sequences, more than 30% seen once. Specimen: blood. Source of these receptors: a young man in good health.

The chain employs TRBV20-1 and TRBJ1-2; D gene ambiguous. The V gene's germline CDR1 is DFQATT and CDR2 SNEGSKA (reference sequence). V lost 0 bases to trimming and J lost 2 bases, with 10 bases between them. The CDR3 has 14 amino acids. In DNA form, the CDR3 reads TGCAGTGCTAGAGATAAGGGCAGGAACTATGGCTACACCTTC. Protein product: CSARDKGRNYGYTF.

Concerning this clonotype: A junction boundary mismatches the germline segment, possibly from a read error. DNA for the CDR3: TGTGCCAGCAGTGCTGGACAGAGCTCCTACGAACAGTACTTC. Amino acid sequence: CASSAGQSSYEQYF. The chain is built from TRBV28 and TRBJ2-7; D perhaps matches TRBD1 (6 bases). Germline-derived CDR1 and CDR2 are MDHEN and SYDVKM. This CDR3 contains 14 residues.

The V call is TRBV3-1, the J call TRBJ2-1; 11 bases match TRBD1. Germline values: CDR1 LGHDT, CDR2 YNNKEL (reference sequence). The length of the CDR3 is 16 residues. Trimming cost V 5 bases and J 7 bases; bases outside gene matches: 10. The CDR3 coding sequence is TGTGCCAGCAGCACCTGGACAGGGGGCTTATTTAATGAGCAGTTCTTC. Its translation is CASSTWTGGLFNEQFF.

This sequence joins TRBV7-9 and TRBJ2-5; 11 bases are a match to TRBD2. The DNA matches TRBJ2-7 better at its end, which makes the J call doubtful. CDR3 length: 16 residues. Germline V gene lookup returns CDR1 SEHNR and CDR2 FQNEAQ (reference sequence). CDR3 in amino acids: CASSFRLAGTVNEQYF. The CDR3 DNA is TGTGCCAGCAGCTTCCGACTAGCGGGGACGGTTAACGAGCAGTACTTC.

This clonotype was counted between two and nine times. This chain joins TRBV5-1 and TRBJ2-1; tentatively, D is TRBD1 or TRBD2 (5 bases each). Germline CDR1 SGHRS, CDR2 YFSETQ. The CDR3 is 15 residues long. Trimming cost V 7 bases and J 8 bases, with 22 bases left between them. The CDR3 spells CASGFGTANVDEQFF. For the CDR3, the DNA is TGCGCCAGCGGATTCGGGACGGCGAATGTGGATGAGCAGTTCTTC. Complete variable domain (other parts from reference TRBV5-1 and TRBJ2-1): KAGVTQTPRYLIKTRGQQVTLSCSPISGHRSVSWYQQTPGQGLQFLFEYFSETQRNKGNFPGRFSGRQFSNSRSEMNVSTLELGDSALYLCASGFGTANVDEQFFGPGTRLTVL.

This clonotype was counted between two and nine times. V gene TRBV6-6 combines with J gene TRBJ1-4; D uncertain. Per germline, CDR1 MNHNY and CDR2 SVGAGI (reference sequence). Trimming cost V 10 bases and J 8 bases, with 14 bases left between them. This CDR3 spans 12 amino acids. This chain's CDR3 is CAIGRSGEKLFF. The CDR3 region has the DNA TGTGCCATAGGACGTTCTGGGGAAAAACTGTTTTTT.

V is TRBV7-9 and J is TRBJ1-2, with no clear D. The germline CDR1 and CDR2 sequences are SEHNR and FQNEAQ (reference sequence). This CDR3 is 12 amino acids long. V dropped 2 bases and J dropped 7 bases, with 8 bases sitting between them. As DNA, the CDR3 is TGTGCCAGCAGCTTATCTGATTCTGGCTACACCTTC. Protein product: CASSLSDSGYTF.

The rearrangement joins TRBV14 to TRBJ2-1; D unclear. V gave up 4 bases and J gave up 4 bases, with 8 bases separating them. The CDR3 consists of 13 residues. Germline V gene data show CDR1 as SGHDN and CDR2 as FVKESK. Written as DNA, the CDR3 is TGTGCCAGCAGCCCCGAGCGTTACAATGAGCAGTTCTTC. It specifies CASSPERYNEQFF.

This chain uses TRBV18 with TRBJ2-4; 11 nucleotides line up with TRBD2. The J call may be mistaken, given a closer DNA end match to TRBJ2-7. CDR1 and CDR2 from the germline V gene are KGHSH and LQKENI. The CDR3 is made up of 15 amino acids. CDR3 sequence: CASSQRLAGTYEQYF. Written as DNA, the CDR3 is TGTGCCAGCTCACAAAGACTAGCGGGGACCTACGAGCAGTACTTC.

The chain joins TRBV18 to TRBJ1-5, with 7 bases matching TRBD1. The germline CDR1 and CDR2 sequences are KGHSH and LQKENI. The CDR3 length is 15 residues. Trimming at V came to 2 bases and at J to 5 bases, leaving 6 bases not matched to a gene. The CDR3: CASSPATGIDQPQHF. Written as DNA, the CDR3 is TGTGCCAGCTCACCAGCGACAGGGATAGATCAGCCCCAGCATTTT.

The genes are TRBV7-8 and TRBJ1-4; tentative D call: TRBD1 (5 bases). The CDR3 covers 16 residues. Trimming took 4 bases from V and 6 from J, leaving 18 bases between them. The germline V gene encodes CDR1 SGHVS and CDR2 FQNEAQ. DNA for the CDR3: TGTGCCAGCAGCTCACTAGGATATGGGGGAGATGAAAAACTGTTTTTT. This gives the protein CASSSLGYGGDEKLFF.

Details on this clonotype: A read error may be the cause here, since a much bigger clone is one base away. V gene TRBV25-1 combines with J gene TRBJ1-2; D call uncertain. The CDR3 runs 11 residues. V was pared by 3 bases and J by 6 bases, with 5 bases between. The germline V gene encodes CDR1 MGHDK and CDR2 SYGVNS. The CDR3: CASSDGHGYTF. The CDR3 nucleotides read TGTGCCAGCAGTGATGGGCATGGCTACACCTTC.

This chain joins TRBV7-9 and TRBJ1-1; D perhaps matches TRBD1 (5 bases). V was cut by 5 bases and J by 4 bases, with 17 bases left in between. The length of the CDR3 is 15 residues. The germline V gene encodes CDR1 SEHNR and CDR2 FQNEAQ (reference sequence). The CDR3 spells CASSREVGVVTEAFF. The CDR3, as DNA: TGTGCCAGCAGCCGGGAGGTGGGGGTGGTCACTGAAGCTTTCTTT.